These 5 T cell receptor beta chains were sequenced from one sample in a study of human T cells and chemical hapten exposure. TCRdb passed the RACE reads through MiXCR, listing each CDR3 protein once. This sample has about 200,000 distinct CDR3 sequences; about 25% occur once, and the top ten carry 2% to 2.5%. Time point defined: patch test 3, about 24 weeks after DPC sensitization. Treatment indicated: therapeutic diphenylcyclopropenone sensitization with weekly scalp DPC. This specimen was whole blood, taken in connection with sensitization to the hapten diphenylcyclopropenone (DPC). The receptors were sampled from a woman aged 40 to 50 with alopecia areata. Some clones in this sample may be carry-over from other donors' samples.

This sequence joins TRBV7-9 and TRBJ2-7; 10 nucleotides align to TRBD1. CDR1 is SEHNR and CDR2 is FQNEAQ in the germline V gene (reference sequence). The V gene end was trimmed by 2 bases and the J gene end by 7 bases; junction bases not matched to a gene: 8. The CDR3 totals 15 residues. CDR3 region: CASSLLRQGAREQYF. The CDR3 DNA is TGTGCCAGCAGCTTACTCCGACAGGGGGCGAGGGAGCAGTACTTC.

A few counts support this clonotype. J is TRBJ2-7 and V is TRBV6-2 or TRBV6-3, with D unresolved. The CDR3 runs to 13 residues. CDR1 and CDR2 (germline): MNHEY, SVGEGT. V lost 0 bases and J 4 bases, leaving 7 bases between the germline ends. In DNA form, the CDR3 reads TGTGCCAGCAGTTACTCGAGCCGGTACGAGCAGTACTTC. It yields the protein CASSYSSRYEQYF.

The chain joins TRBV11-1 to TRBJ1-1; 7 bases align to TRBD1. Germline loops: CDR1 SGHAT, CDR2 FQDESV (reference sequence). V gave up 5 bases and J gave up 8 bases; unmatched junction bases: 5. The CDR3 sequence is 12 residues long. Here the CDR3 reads CASSLRGQEAFF. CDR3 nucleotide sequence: TGTGCCAGCAGCCTAAGGGGACAGGAAGCTTTCTTT. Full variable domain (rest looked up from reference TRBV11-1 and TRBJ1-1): EAEVAQSPRYKITEKSQAVAFWCDPISGHATLYWYRQILGQGPELLVQFQDESVVDDSQLPKDRFSAERLKGVDSTLKIQPAELGDSAMYLCASSLRGQEAFFGQGTRLTVV.

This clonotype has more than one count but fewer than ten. The CDR3 here is CASTGATLTDTQYF. The CDR3 bases are TGTGCCAGCACGGGGGCTACCCTCACAGATACGCAGTATTTT. The chain combines TRBV6-2 or TRBV6-3 with TRBJ2-3; D tentatively fits TRBD1 or TRBD2 (6 bases each). The germline gives CDR1 MNHEY, CDR2 SVGEGT. This CDR3 has 14 residues. The ends were cut back, 7 bases at V and 2 bases at J, with 13 bases in the middle.

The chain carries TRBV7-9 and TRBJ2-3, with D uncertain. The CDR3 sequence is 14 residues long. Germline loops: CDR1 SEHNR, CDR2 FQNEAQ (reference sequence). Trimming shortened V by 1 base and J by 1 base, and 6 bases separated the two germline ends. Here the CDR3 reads CASSLGPGTDTQYF. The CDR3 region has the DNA TGTGCCAGCAGCTTAGGCCCTGGCACAGATACGCAGTATTTT.